This TCR beta chain was recovered during a study of control samples from healthy donors and cancer patients. Germline-derived CDR1 and CDR2 are LGHDT and YNNKEL (reference sequence). The CDR3 runs to 16 residues. V was cut by 1 base and J by 2 bases, with 12 bases left in between. The repertoire was sequenced with immunoSEQ multiplex PCR; TCRdb's copy has only in-frame clones and lacks some. The sample contains more than 100,000 clones, roughly 90% of which appear only once. Sample: blood. The sequence derives from a young man in good health. The J gene is TRBJ1-3, the V gene TRBV3-1 (or the pseudogene TRBV3-2); perhaps TRBD1 as D (6 bases). DNA for the CDR3: TGTGCCAGCAGCCAAGGAGGGGGGTCTACTGGAAACACCATATATTTT. Residues: CASSQGGGSTGNTIYF.